The T cell receptor (beta chain) described here comes from a study of T cell responses to AZD1222 COVID-19 vaccine. Regarding the study as a whole: Females outnumbered males among donors, who were mostly white British; clonal diversity was possibly underestimated.

The repertoire was sequenced with immunoSEQ multiplex PCR; TCRdb's copy has only in-frame clones and lacks some. The table includes approximately 200,000 clones, roughly nine tenths detected once. Comment on this clone: Antigen unknown.

This CDR3 spans 15 amino acids. Germline V lookup: CDR1 LNHDA, CDR2 SQIVND (reference sequence). The V end lost 5 bases, the J end lost 2 bases, and 13 bases lay between the germline ends. The sequenced sample was peripheral blood, obtained 28 days after the second AZD1222 dose. The receptor's source is an adult who received the AZD1222 COVID-19 vaccine. The genes are TRBV19 and TRBJ1-5; D is ambiguous. CDR3 sequence (DNA): TGTGCCAGTAGTTTAACCGGGCGTGGCAATCAGCCCCAGCATTTT. Protein product: CASSLTGRGNQPQHF.